The source of this T cell receptor (beta chain) is a study of beta chain features in type 1 diabetes. There are a few counts of this clone. Reverse transcribing all isolated RNA meant expressed TCRB transcripts were sequenced. This table comes from immunoSEQ multiplex PCR, and its TCRdb copy is limited to in-frame clones, with some not included. The sample lists 400,000 to 500,000 clones; about 15% were seen once. This CDR3 has 15 residues. Trimming took 6 bases from V and 3 from J; bases not matched to a gene: 8. The germline gives CDR1 MNHEY, CDR2 SVGAGI. The sequence was collected from a man younger than 40 in good health. V and J are TRBV6-5 and TRBJ2-7, with 10 positions matching TRBD2. The sequenced material came from naive CD4+ T cells from blood. The CDR3 DNA reads as TGTGCCAGCAGCAGGGGGACTAGCGCCGACTACGAGCAGTACGTC. Translated, it gives CASSRGTSADYEQYV.